This TCR beta chain was sequenced in a study of regulatory T cells in long-lasting Graves disease. This clonotype appeared many times. The antigen is undetermined. The CDR3 is 16 residues long. V was clipped by 4 bases and J by 5 bases, with 24 bases between them. CDR1 and CDR2 (germline): GTSNPN, SVGIG (reference sequence). Whole-study findings and limits: The study examined only peripheral blood, not thyroid tissue.

Described time point: newly diagnosed GD, antithyroid drugs for less than 3 months. Construction of the TCR library relied on RNA isolated from PBMCs. Both iRepertoire HTBI primers and Arm-PCR of CDR3 regions were used to build the TCR beta libraries. Source study methods: Throughout the samples, researchers identified roughly 60 TRBV and approximately 15 TRBJ segments. TCRdb re-analysed the multiplex PCR reads in MiXCR, keeping a single row per CDR3 protein. TCRdb's processing, not the study's, gives the V and J calls here. The sample comprises 530,000 or so distinct CDR3 sequences, roughly 16% of which are singletons, and 12% rests with the top ten. This sample was also put to use in a study of T cells in Graves' hyperthyroidism and ophthalmopathy. From that study: Stable hyperthyroidism was told apart from ophthalmopathy by a model built on 13 V-J features. It was a median roughly 6.5 months before onset that the model predicted ophthalmopathy.

The chain employs TRBV30 and TRBJ2-7, with TRBD2 as a possible D gene (7 bases). This material consisted of peripheral blood mononuclear cells (PBMCs), taken at new diagnosis, from a patient treated with antithyroid drugs. This sequence was found in a man aged 18 to 29 with Graves disease. CDR3 region: CAWNLRGGSTSHEQYF. CDR3 in DNA: TGTGCCTGGAACCTCAGGGGCGGGAGTACATCCCACGAGCAGTACTTC.